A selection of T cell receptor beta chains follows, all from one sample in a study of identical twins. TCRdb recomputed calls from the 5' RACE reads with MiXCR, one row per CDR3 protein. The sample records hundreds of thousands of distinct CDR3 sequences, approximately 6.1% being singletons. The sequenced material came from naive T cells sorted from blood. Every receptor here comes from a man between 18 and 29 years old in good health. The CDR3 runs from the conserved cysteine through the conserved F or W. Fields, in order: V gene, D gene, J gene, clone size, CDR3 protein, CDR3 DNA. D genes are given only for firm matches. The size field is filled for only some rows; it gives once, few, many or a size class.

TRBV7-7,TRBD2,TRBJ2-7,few,CASSLWEGYEQYF,TGTGCCAGCAGCTTATGGGAGGGCTACGAGCAGTACTTC
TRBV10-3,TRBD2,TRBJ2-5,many,CAISDASGSEETQYF,TGTGCCATCAGTGATGCTAGCGGGAGTGAGGAGACCCAGTACTTC
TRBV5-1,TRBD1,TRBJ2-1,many,CASSLGTGDEQFF,TGCGCCAGCAGCTTAGGGACAGGGGATGAGCAGTTCTTC
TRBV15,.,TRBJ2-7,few,CATSRGIGSEQYF,TGTGCCACCAGCAGAGGGATAGGCAGCGAGCAGTACTTC
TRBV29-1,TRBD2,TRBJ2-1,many,CSARGLALNSEQFF,TGCAGCGCTCGGGGACTAGCGTTGAATAGTGAGCAGTTCTTC
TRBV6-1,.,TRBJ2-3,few,CASSPKIGAIRNTQYF,TGTGCCAGCAGTCCGAAAATCGGGGCCATAAGAAATACGCAGTATTTT
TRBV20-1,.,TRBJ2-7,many,CSAREPGLFYEQYF,TGCAGTGCTAGAGAGCCGGGACTGTTCTACGAGCAGTACTTC
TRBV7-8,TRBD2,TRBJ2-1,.,CASSRRGLAADEQFF,TGTGCCAGCAGTAGACGAGGACTAGCGGCCGATGAGCAGTTCTTC
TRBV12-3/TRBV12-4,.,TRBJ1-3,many,CASSRPGNTIYF,TGTGCCAGCAGTCGACCTGGAAACACCATATATTTT
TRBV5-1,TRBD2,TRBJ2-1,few,CASSWAGTTNNEQFF,TGCGCCAGCAGCTGGGCCGGGACTACCAACAATGAGCAGTTCTTC
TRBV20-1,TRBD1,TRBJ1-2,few,CSAFPGQAYYGYTF,TGCAGTGCTTTCCCGGGACAGGCTTACTATGGCTACACCTTC
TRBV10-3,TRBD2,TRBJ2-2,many,CAISEGLLAGAGELFF,TGTGCCATCAGTGAGGGTCTACTAGCGGGAGCCGGGGAGCTGTTTTTT
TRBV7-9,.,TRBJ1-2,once,CASSFGGSDGYTF,TGTGCCAGCAGCTTTGGTGGTTCTGATGGCTACACCTTC
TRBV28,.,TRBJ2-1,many,CATKRDEQFF,TGTGCCACCAAAAGGGATGAGCAGTTCTTC
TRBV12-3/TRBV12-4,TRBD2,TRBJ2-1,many,CASIGAGGRPYNEQFF,TGTGCCAGCATTGGAGCGGGAGGGCGTCCCTACAATGAGCAGTTCTTC
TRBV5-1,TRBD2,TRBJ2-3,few,CASSTSGRVTDTQYF,TGCGCCAGCAGCACTAGCGGGCGCGTAACAGATACGCAGTATTTT
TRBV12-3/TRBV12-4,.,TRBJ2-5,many,CASSLAVPPVETQYF,TGTGCCAGCAGTTTAGCTGTTCCCCCCGTGGAGACCCAGTACTTC
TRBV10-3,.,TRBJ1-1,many,CAISEPTARGPDKNTEAFF,TGTGCCATCAGTGAACCAACGGCCAGGGGCCCCGACAAGAACACTGAAGCTTTCTTT
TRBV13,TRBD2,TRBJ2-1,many,CASSYSGRTYNEQFF,TGTGCCAGCAGCTATAGCGGGAGGACCTACAATGAGCAGTTCTTC
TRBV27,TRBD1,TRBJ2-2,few,CASSPTLRDRGELFF,TGTGCCAGCAGTCCAACACTCCGGGACAGGGGAGAGCTGTTTTTT
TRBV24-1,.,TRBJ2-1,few,CATSTAPNEQFF,TGTGCCACCAGTACCGCCCCTAATGAGCAGTTCTTC
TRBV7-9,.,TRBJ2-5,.,CASSFSGVEETQYF,TGTGCCAGCAGCTTCTCCGGGGTGGAGGAGACCCAGTACTTC
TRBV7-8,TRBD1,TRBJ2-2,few,CASSSSSGQGGGDLFF,TGTGCCAGCAGCTCCTCCTCGGGACAGGGCGGCGGGGATCTGTTTTTT